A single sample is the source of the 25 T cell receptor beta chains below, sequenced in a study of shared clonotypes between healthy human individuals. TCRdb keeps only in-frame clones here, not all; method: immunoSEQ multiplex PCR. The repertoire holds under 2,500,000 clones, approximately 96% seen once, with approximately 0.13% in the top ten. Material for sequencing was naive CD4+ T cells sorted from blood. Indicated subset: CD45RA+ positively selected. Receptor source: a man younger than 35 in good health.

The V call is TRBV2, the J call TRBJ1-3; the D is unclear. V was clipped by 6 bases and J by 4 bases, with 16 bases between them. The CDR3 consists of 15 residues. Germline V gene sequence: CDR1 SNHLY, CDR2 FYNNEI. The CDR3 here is CASSAAAVRGNTIYF. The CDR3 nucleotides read TGTGCCAGCAGCGCGGCGGCAGTCAGGGGAAACACCATATATTTT.

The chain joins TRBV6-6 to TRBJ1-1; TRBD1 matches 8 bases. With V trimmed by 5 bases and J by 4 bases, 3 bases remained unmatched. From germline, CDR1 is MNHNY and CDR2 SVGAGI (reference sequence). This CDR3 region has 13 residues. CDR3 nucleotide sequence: TGTGCCAGCAGTCTAGGACAGGGCACTGAAGCTTTCTTT. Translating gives CASSLGQGTEAFF.

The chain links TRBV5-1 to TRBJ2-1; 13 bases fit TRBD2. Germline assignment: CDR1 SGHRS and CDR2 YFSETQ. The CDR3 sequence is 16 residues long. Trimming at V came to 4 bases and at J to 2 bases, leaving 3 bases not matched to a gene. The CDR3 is CASSNGLAGAYNEQFF. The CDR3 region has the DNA TGCGCCAGCAGCAATGGACTAGCGGGAGCCTACAATGAGCAGTTCTTC.

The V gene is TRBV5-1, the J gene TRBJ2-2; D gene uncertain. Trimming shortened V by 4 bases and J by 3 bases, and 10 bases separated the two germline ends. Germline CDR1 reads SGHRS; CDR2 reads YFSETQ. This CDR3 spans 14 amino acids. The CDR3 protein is CASSHLSDTGELFF. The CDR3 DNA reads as TGCGCCAGCAGCCACCTCTCGGACACCGGGGAGCTGTTTTTT.

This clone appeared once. CDR3 sequence reads: CASSVAWDRGYTF. In DNA, the CDR3 is TGTGCCAGCAGCGTAGCGTGGGATCGGGGCTACACCTTC. The V gene is TRBV9, the J gene TRBJ1-2, with no clear D. The CDR3 loop spans 13 amino acids. V lost 0 bases, J lost 8 bases, and 11 bases lay in between. Germline loops: CDR1 SGDLS, CDR2 YYNGEE.

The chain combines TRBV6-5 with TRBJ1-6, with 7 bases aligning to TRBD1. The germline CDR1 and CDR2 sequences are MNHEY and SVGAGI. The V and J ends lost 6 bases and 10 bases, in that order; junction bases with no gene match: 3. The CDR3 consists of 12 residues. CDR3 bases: TGTGCCAGCAGCAGACAGGGATCACCCCTCCACTTT. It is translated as CASSRQGSPLHF.

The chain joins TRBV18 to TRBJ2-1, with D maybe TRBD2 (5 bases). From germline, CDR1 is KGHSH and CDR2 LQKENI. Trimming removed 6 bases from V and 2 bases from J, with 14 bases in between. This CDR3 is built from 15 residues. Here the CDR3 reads CASSSGSGAYNEQFF. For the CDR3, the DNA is TGTGCCAGCTCGTCGGGCAGCGGAGCCTACAATGAGCAGTTCTTC.

The CDR3 loop reads CASSLGRKETQYF. The CDR3 coding sequence is TGTGCCAGCAGCTTAGGGCGGAAAGAGACCCAGTACTTC. V is TRBV11-2 and J is TRBJ2-5; D remains ambiguous. With 1 base removed from V and 3 bases from J, the gap between germline ends came to 6 bases. This CDR3 spans 13 amino acids. Germline V gene sequence: CDR1 SGHAT, CDR2 FQNNGV.

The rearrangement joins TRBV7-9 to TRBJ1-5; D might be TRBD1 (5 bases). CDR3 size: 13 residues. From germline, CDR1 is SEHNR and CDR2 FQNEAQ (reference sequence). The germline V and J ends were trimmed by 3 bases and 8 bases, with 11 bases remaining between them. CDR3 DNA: TGTGCCAGCAGCTTCGCGGGGCTTAAGCCCCAGCATTTT. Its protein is CASSFAGLKPQHF.

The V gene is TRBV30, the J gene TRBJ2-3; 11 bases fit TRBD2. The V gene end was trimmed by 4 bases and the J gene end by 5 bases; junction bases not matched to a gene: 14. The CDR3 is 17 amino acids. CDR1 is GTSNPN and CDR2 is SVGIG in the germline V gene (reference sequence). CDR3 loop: CAWIPGLAGDVVDTQYF. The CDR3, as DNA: TGTGCCTGGATCCCCGGACTAGCGGGCGACGTAGTAGATACGCAGTATTTT.

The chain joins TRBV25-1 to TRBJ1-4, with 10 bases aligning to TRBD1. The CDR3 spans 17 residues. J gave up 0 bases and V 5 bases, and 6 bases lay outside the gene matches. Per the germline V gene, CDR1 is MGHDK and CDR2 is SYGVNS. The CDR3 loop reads CASSRTGGGATNEKLFF. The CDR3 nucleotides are TGTGCCAGCAGTCGGACAGGGGGGGGAGCAACTAATGAAAAACTGTTTTTT.

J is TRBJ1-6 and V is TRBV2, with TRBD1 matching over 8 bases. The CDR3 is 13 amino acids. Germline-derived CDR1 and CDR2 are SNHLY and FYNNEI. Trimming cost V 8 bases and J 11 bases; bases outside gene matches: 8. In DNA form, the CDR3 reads TGTGCCAGCGCCGGGACAGGCGTGACACCCCTCCACTTT. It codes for CASAGTGVTPLHF.

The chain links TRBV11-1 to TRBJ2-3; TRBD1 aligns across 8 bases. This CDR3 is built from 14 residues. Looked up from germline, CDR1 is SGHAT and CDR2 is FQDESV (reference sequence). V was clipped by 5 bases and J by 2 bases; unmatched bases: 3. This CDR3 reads CASSTDRVTDTQYF. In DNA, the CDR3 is TGTGCCAGCAGCACGGACAGGGTCACAGATACGCAGTATTTT.

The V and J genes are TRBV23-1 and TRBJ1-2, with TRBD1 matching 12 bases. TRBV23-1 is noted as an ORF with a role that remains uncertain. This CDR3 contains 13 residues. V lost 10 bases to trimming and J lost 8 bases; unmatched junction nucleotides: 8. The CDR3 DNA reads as TGCGCCACCTGGGACAGGGGGCGATTCGGCTACACCTTC. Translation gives CATWDRGRFGYTF.

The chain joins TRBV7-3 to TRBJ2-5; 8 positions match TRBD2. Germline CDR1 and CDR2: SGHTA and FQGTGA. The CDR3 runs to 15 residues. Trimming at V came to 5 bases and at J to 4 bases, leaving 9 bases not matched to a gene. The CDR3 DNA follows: TGTGCCAGCAGCGAGATAGCGGGGACTCTAGAGACCCAGTACTTC. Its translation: CASSEIAGTLETQYF.

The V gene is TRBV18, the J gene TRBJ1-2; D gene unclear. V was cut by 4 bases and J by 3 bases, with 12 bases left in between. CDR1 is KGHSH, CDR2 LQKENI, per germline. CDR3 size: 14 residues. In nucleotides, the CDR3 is TGTGCCAGCTCACGAAAGCCTCAGGACTATGGCTACACCTTC. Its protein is CASSRKPQDYGYTF.

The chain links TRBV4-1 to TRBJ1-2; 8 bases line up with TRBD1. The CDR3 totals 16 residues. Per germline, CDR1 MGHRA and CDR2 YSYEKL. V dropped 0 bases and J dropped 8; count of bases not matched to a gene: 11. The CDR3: CASSQDWSDRGGGYTF. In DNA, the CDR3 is TGCGCCAGCAGCCAAGATTGGAGTGACAGGGGAGGGGGCTACACCTTC.

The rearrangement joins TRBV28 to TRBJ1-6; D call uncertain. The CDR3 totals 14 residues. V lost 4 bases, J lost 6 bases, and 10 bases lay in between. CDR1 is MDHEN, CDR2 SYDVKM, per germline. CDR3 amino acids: CASSYVPGNSPLHF. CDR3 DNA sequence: TGTGCCAGCAGTTACGTCCCTGGTAATTCACCCCTCCACTTT.

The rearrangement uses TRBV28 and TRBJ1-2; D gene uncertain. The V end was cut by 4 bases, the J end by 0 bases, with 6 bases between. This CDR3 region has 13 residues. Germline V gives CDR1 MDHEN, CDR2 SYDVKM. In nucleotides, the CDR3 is TGTGCCAGCAGTTCTAGACCTAACTATGGCTACACCTTC. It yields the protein CASSSRPNYGYTF.

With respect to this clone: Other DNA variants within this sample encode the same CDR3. CDR3 in DNA: TGTGCCTGGAAAAGGAGCTCTGGAAACACCATATATTTT. Translated, it gives CAWKRSSGNTIYF. The chain couples TRBV30 to TRBJ1-3; D remains ambiguous. Between the trimmed V and J ends, which lost 4 bases and 0 bases, there was a span of 7 bases. CDR3 length: 13 residues. The germline gives CDR1 GTSNPN, CDR2 SVGIG (reference sequence).

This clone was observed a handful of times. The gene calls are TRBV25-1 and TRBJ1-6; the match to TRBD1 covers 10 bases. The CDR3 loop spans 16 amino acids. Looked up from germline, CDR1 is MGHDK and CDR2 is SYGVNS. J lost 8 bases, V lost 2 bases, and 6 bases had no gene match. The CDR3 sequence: CASSEPEGQGYSPLHF. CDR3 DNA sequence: TGTGCCAGCAGTGAACCGGAGGGACAGGGGTATTCACCCCTCCACTTT.

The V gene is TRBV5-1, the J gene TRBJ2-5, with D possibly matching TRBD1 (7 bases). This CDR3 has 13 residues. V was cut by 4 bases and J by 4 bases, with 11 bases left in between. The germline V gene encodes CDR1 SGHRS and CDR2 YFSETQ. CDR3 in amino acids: CASSDQGGETQYF. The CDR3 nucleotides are TGCGCCAGCAGCGACCAGGGGGGAGAGACCCAGTACTTC.

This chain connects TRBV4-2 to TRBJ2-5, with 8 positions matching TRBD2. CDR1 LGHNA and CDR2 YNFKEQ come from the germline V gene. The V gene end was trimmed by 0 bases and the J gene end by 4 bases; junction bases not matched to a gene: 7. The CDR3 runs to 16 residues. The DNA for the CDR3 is TGTGCCAGCAGCCAAGATCGGGGGGGCAGGGCAGAGACCCAGTACTTC. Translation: CASSQDRGGRAETQYF.

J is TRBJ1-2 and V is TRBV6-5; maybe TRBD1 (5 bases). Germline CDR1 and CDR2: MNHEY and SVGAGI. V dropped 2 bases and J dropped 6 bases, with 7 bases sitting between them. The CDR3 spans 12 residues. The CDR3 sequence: CASSYAGNGYTF. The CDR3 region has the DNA TGTGCCAGCAGTTACGCAGGGAATGGCTACACCTTC.

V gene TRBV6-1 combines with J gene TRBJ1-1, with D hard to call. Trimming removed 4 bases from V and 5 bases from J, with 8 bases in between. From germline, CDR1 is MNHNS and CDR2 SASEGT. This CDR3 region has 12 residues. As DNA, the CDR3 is TGTGCCAGCAGTGGGTGGGTGACTGAAGCTTTCTTT. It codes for CASSGWVTEAFF.